The entry below describes one TCR beta chain. What it binds is unknown. Sequenced by immunoSEQ multiplex PCR; TCRdb stores in-frame clones only, minus some. This sample has tens of thousands of clones, with 75% to 80% found just once. Trimming took off 0 bases at V and 1 base at J, with 21 bases between the two ends. Germline V lookup: CDR1 KGHDR, CDR2 SFDVKD. CDR3 length equals 20 residues. The authors isolated CD4+ T cells after 10 days of culture. A half-volume exchange with IL-2 medium occurred on days 3 and 7. This sample was taken from a study of vaccination effects on CD4 cells after COVID-19. At the level of the study: Every well housed two million PBMC, which grew in culture alongside around 11 IU/ml IL-2 and roughly 10 ug/ml peptides. Whole-study results and caveats: Few convalescent patients, and no early post-infection timepoints, were available to the study.

The rearrangement links TRBV24-1 to TRBJ1-5; D not resolved. This receptor was taken from a human donor who received a COVID-19 vaccine. The sample consisted of CD4+ T cells from PBMCs cultured without peptide, taken before COVID-19 vaccination. The CDR3: CATSDLLSPPNIQSNQPQHF. The DNA for the CDR3 is TGTGCCACCAGTGATTTGCTCTCCCCTCCGAATATTCAAAGCAATCAGCCCCAGCATTTT.